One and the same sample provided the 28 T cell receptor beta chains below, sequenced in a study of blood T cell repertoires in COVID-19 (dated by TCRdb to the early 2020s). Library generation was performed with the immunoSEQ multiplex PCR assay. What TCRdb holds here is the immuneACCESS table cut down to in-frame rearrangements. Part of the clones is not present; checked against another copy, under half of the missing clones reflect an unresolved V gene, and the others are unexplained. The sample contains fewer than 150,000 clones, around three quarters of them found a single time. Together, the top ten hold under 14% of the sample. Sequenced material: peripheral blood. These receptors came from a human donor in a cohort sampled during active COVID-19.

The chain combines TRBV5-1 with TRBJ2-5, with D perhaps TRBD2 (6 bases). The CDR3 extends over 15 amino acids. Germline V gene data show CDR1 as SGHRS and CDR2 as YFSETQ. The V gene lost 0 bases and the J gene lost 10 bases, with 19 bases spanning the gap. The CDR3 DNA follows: TGCGCCAGCAGCTTGGGGGACTTCGGGGCAGGTGGCCAGTACTTC. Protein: CASSLGDFGAGGQYF.

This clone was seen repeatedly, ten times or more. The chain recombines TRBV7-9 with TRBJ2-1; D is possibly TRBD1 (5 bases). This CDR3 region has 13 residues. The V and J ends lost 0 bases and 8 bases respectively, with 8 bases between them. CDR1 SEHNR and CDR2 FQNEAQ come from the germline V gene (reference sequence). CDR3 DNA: TGTGCCAGCAGCTTAGCGGGGCTCGATGAGCAGTTCTTC. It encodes CASSLAGLDEQFF.

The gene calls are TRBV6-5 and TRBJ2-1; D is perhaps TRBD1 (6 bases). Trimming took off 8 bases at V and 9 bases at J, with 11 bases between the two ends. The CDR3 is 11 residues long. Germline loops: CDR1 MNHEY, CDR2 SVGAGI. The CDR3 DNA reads TGTGCCAGCCAAAGGGGGACTGAGCAGTTCTTC. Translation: CASQRGTEQFF.

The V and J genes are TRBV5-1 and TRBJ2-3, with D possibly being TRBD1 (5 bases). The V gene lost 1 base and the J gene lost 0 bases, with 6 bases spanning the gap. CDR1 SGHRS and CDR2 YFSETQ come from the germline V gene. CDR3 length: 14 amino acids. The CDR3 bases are TGCGCCAGCAGCTTGTGGGGCAGCACAGATACGCAGTATTTT. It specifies CASSLWGSTDTQYF.

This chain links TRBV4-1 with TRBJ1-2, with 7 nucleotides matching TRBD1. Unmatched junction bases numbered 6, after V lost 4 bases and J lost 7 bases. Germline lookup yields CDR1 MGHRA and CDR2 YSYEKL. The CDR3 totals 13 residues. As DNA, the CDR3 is TGCGCCAGCAGCCCCTTAGGGGGCTTTGGCTACACCTTC. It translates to CASSPLGGFGYTF.

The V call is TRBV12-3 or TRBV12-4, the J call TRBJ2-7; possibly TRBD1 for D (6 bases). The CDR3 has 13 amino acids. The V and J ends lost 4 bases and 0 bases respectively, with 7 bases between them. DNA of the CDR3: TGTGCCAGCAGTTCGGGACACTCCTACGAGCAGTACTTC. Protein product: CASSSGHSYEQYF.

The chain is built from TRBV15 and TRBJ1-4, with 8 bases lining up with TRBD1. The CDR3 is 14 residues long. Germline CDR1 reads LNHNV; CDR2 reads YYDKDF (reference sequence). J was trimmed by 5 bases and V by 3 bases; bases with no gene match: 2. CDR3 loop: CATSRGDRNEKLFF. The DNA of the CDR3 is TGTGCCACCAGCAGGGGGGACAGGAATGAAAAACTGTTTTTT.

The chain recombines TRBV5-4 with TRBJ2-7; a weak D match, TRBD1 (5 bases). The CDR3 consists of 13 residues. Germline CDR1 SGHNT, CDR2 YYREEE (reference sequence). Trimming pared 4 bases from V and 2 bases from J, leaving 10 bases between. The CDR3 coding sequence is TGTGCCAGCAGCGTGGACATAACCTACGAGCAGTACTTC. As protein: CASSVDITYEQYF.

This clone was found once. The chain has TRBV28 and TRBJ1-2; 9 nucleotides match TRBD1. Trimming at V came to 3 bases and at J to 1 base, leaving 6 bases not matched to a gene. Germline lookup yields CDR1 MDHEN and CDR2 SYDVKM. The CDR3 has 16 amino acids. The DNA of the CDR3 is TGTGCCAGCAGTTTCCCCGGGACAGGGTTTAACTATGGCTACACCTTC. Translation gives CASSFPGTGFNYGYTF.

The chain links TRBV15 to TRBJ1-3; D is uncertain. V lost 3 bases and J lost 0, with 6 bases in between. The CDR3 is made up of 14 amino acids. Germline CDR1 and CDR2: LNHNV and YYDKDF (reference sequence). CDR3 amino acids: CATSSEVSGNTIYF. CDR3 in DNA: TGTGCCACCAGCAGCGAGGTCTCTGGAAACACCATATATTTT.

The CDR3 DNA is TGTGCCAGCAATTCGCGGTCGCCCGGCTACGAGCAGTACTTC. This sequence encodes CASNSRSPGYEQYF. The chain couples TRBV7-9 to TRBJ2-7, with D hard to call. From germline, CDR1 is SEHNR and CDR2 FQNEAQ (reference sequence). Trimming shortened V by 7 bases and J by 3 bases, and 16 bases separated the two germline ends. The CDR3 covers 14 residues. Full variable domain (rest looked up from reference TRBV7-9 and TRBJ2-7): DTGVSQNPRHKITKRGQNVTFRCDPISEHNRLYWYRQTLGQGPEFLTYFQNEAQLEKSRLLSDRFSAERPKGSFSTLEIQRTEQGDSAMYLCASNSRSPGYEQYFGPGTRLTVT.

In DNA form, the CDR3 reads TGCGCCAGCAGCTTGTATACAGGACCTAACTATGGCTACACCTTC. Translated: CASSLYTGPNYGYTF. The J gene is TRBJ1-2, the V gene TRBV5-1, with a weak D call TRBD1 (5 bases). Germline loops: CDR1 SGHRS, CDR2 YFSETQ. Trimming stripped 1 base from V and 0 bases from J, with 10 bases between. CDR3 length equals 15 residues.

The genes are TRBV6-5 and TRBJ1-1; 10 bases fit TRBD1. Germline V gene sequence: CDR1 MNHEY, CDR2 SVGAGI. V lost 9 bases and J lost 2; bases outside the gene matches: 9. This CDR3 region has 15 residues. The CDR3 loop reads CASKPGQGTNTEAFF. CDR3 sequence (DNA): TGTGCCAGTAAACCGGGACAGGGGACTAACACTGAAGCTTTCTTT.

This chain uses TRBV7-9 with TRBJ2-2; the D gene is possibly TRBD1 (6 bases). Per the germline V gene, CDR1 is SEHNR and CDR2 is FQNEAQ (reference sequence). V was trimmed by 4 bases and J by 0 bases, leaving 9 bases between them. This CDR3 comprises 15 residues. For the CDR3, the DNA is TGTGCCAGCAGCTCCGGACAGACGAACACCGGGGAGCTGTTTTTT. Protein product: CASSSGQTNTGELFF.

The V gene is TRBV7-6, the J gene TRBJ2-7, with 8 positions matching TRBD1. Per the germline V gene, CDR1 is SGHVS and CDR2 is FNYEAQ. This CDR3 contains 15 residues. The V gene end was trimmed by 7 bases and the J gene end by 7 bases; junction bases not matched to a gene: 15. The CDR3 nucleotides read TGTGCCAGCACCGAGGGGCCAGGGGGCCTGTGGGAGCAGTACTTC. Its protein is CASTEGPGGLWEQYF.

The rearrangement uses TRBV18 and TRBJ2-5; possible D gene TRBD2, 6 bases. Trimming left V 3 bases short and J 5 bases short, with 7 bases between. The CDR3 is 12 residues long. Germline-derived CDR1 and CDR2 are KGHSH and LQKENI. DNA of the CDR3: TGTGCCAGCTCACCGGCGGGGGAGACCCAGTACTTC. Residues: CASSPAGETQYF.

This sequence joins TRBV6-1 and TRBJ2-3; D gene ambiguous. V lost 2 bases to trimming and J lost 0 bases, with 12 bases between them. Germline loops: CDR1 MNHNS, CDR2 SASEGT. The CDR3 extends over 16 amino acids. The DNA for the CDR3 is TGTGCCAGCAGTGAATCGGTCCATTCTAGCACAGATACGCAGTATTTT. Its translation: CASSESVHSSTDTQYF.

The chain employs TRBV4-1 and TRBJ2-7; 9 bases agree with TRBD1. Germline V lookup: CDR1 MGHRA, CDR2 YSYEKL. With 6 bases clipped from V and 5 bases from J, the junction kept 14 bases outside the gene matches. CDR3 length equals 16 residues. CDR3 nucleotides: TGCGCCAGCAGTCCATCACTCGGGACAGGGTCCCACGAGCAGTACTTC. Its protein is CASSPSLGTGSHEQYF.

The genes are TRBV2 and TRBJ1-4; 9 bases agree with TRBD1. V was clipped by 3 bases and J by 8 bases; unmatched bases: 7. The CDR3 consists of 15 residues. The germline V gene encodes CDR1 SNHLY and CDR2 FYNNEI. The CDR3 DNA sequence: TGTGCCAGCAGTGAGACGACAGGGGGGCTGGAAAAACTGTTTTTT. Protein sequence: CASSETTGGLEKLFF.

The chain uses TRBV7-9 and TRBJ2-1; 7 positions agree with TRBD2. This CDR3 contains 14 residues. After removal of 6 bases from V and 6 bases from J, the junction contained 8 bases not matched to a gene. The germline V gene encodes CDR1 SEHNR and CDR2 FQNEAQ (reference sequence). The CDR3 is CASRTSGDGNEQFF. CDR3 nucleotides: TGTGCCAGCAGGACGAGCGGGGATGGCAATGAGCAGTTCTTC.

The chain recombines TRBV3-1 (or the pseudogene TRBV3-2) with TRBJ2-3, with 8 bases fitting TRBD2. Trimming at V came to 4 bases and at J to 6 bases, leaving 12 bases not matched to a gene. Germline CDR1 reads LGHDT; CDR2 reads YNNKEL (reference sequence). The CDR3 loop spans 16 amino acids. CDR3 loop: CASSPYYAGGADTQYF. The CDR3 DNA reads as TGTGCCAGCAGCCCTTATTATGCGGGGGGTGCGGATACGCAGTATTTT.

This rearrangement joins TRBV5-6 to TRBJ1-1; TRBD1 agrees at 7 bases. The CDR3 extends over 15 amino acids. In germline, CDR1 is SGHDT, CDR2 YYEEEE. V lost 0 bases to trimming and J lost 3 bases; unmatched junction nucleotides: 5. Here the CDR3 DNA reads TGTGCCAGCAGCTTGGGAGGGGGCACGGACACTGAAGCTTTCTTT. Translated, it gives CASSLGGGTDTEAFF.

DNA for the CDR3: TGTGCCAGCAGCGCCGGACTAGCGGGGGGCTTTAACACCGGGGAGCTGTTTTTT. Amino acids: CASSAGLAGGFNTGELFF. This chain joins TRBV9 and TRBJ2-2; 14 bases are shared with TRBD2. V lost 3 bases to trimming and J lost 2 bases; unmatched junction nucleotides: 6. The germline gives CDR1 SGDLS, CDR2 YYNGEE. This CDR3 has 18 amino acids. The entire variable domain, with the rest obtained from reference TRBV9 and TRBJ2-2, is as follows: DSGVTQTPKHLITATGQRVTLRCSPRSGDLSVYWYQQSLDQGLQFLIQYYNGEERAKGNILERFSAQQFPDLHSELNLSSLELGDSALYFCASSAGLAGGFNTGELFFGEGSRLTVL.

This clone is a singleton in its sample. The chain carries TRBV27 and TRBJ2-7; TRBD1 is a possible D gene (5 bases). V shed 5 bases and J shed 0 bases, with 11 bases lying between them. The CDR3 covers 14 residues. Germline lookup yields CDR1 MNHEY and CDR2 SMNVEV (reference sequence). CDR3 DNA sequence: TGTGCCAGCAGTCCGTACACAGGCTCCTACGAGCAGTACTTC. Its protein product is CASSPYTGSYEQYF.

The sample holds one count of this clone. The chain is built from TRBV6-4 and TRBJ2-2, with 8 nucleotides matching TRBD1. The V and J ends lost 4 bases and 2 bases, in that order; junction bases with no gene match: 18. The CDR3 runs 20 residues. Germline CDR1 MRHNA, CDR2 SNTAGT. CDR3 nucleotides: TGTGCCAGCAGTGGTGTCGGGAGCAGGGGGCATTCGGAAAACACCGGGGAGCTGTTTTTT. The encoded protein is CASSGVGSRGHSENTGELFF.

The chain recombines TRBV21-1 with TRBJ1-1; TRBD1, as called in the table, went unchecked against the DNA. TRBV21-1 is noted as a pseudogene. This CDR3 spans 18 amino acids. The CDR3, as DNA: TGTGCCAGCAGCAATCCGGGACAGGGGGCCCACATGAACACTGAAGCTTTCTTT. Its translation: CASSNPGQGAHMNTEAFF.

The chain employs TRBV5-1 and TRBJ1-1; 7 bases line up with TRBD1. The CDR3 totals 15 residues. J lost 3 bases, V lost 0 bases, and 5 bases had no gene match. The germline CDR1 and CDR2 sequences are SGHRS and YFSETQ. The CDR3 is CASSLEKGQYTEAFF. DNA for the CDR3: TGCGCCAGCAGCTTGGAGAAGGGACAGTACACTGAAGCTTTCTTT.

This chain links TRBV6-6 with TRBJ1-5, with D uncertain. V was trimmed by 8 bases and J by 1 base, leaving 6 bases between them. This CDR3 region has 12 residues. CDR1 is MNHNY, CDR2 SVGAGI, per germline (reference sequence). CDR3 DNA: TGTGCCAGCGCGTCCAGCAATCAGCCCCAGCATTTT. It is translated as CASASSNQPQHF.